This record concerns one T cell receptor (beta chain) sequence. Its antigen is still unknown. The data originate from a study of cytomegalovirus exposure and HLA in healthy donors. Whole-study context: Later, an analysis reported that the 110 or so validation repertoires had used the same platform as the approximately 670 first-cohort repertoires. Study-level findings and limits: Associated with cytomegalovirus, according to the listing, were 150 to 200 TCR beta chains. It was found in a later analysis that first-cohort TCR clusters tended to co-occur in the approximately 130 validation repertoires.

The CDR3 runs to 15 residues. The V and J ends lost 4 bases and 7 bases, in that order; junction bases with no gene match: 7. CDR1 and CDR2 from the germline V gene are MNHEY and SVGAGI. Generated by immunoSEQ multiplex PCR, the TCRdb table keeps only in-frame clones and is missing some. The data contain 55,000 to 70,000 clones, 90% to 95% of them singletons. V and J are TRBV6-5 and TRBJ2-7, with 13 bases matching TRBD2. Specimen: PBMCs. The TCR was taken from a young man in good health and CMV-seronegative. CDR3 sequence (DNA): TGTGCCAGCAGTTTTTGGACTAGCGGGAGTGGGGAGCAGTACTTC. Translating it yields CASSFWTSGSGEQYF.